A single sample is the source of the 29 T cell receptor beta chains below, sequenced in a study of tumor and adjacent non-tumor tissue in lung cancer. Three rounds of nested PCR, following a modified ARM-PCR protocol, produced the TCRbeta library. Using its own MiXCR run on the multiplex PCR reads, TCRdb lists one record per CDR3 protein. The sample has 100,000 to 150,000 distinct CDR3 sequences; 66% are singletons. This sample's RNA came from whole unsorted tissue. The sequencing input was lung tumor tissue. The origin of the receptors is a man aged 25 to 40 with non-small cell lung cancer.

With respect to this clonotype: The junction departs from germline at one end; a sequencing error may be responsible. CDR3 in amino acids: CASSPYYWGASDTQYF. DNA for the CDR3: TGTGCTAGCAGCCCGTATTATTGGGGTGCCTCAGATACGCAGTATTTT. This chain links TRBV6-2 or TRBV6-3 with TRBJ2-3; D gene ambiguous. Germline values: CDR1 MNHEY, CDR2 SVGEGT. This CDR3 contains 16 residues.

Points on this clonotype: The junction and the germline gene differ at one end; a read error may be behind it. This rearrangement joins TRBV11-2 to TRBJ2-5; D may be TRBD2 (7 bases). Germline CDR1 reads SGHAT; CDR2 reads FQNNGV. This CDR3 region has 15 residues. Written as DNA, the CDR3 is TGTGTCAGCAGCCAGACCCGGGGGGCCCAAGAGACCCAGTACTTC. Its translation: CVSSQTRGAQETQYF. Full variable domain (missing parts from reference TRBV11-2 and TRBJ2-5): EAGVAQSPRYKIIEKRQSVAFWCNPISGHATLYWYQQILGQGPKLLIQFQNNGVVDDSQLPKDRFSAERLKGVDSTLKIQPAKLEDSAVYLCVSSQTRGAQETQYFGPGTRLLVL.

Comment on this clonotype: A much larger clonotype is one base distant, so this may be a read error. The chain has TRBV29-1 and TRBJ2-7, with D possibly matching TRBD2 (6 bases). The CDR3 runs to 12 residues. Germline CDR1 reads SQVTM; CDR2 reads ANQGSEA. Trimming left V 6 bases short and J 0 bases short, with 9 bases between. CDR3 sequence: CSVREDSYEQYF. DNA for the CDR3: TGCAGCGTCAGGGAGGACTCCTACGAGCAGTACTTC.

As for this clonotype: This could be a read error, since a much larger clone is one nucleotide away. The genes are TRBV4-2 and TRBJ2-5; maybe TRBD2 (6 bases). The CDR3 is 15 residues long. V shed 0 bases and J shed 2 bases, with 10 bases lying between them. Looked up from germline, CDR1 is LGHNA and CDR2 is YNFKEQ. CDR3 sequence: CASSQDTGEQETQYF. CDR3 coding DNA: TGTGCCAGCAGCCAAGATACGGGAGAGCAAGAGACCCAGTACTTC.

V gene TRBV29-1 combines with J gene TRBJ1-2, with 7 bases matching TRBD1. The CDR3 contains 12 residues. In germline, CDR1 is SQVTM, CDR2 ANQGSEA. CDR3 DNA sequence: TGCAGTGACACCCGGACAGGCGAAGGCTACACCTTC. As protein: CSDTRTGEGYTF. Together with reference TRBV29-1 and TRBJ1-2, the CDR3 gives the full variable domain: SAVISQKPSRDICQRGTSLTIQCQVDSQVTMMFWYRQQPGQSLTLIATANQGSEATYESGFVIDKFPISRPNLTFSTLTVSNMSPEDSSIYLCSDTRTGEGYTFGSGTRLTVV.

This clonotype showed up just once. Sequence at one end of the junction differs from germline and may be a read error. The chain has TRBV9 and TRBJ1-2; D possibly corresponds to TRBD1 (6 bases). This CDR3 is built from 13 residues. Looked up from germline, CDR1 is SGDLS and CDR2 is YYNGEE. As DNA, the CDR3 is TGTGCCAGCAGTGGCGTTGGGGGCTATGGCTACATCTTC. Translation gives CASSGVGGYGYIF. The variable domain in full, completed from reference TRBV9 and TRBJ1-2, reads DSGVTQTPKHLITATGQRVTLRCSPRSGDLSVYWYQQSLDQGLQFLIQYYNGEERAKGNILERFSAQQFPDLHSELNLSSLELGDSALYFCASSGVGGYGYIFGSGTRLTVV.

As regards this clonotype: A read error is possible here, since a much larger clone lies one base away. J is TRBJ2-3 and V is TRBV6-1; weak D call: TRBD2 (5 bases). Germline lookup yields CDR1 MNHNS and CDR2 SASEGT. The CDR3 covers 15 residues. The CDR3 DNA sequence: TGTGCCAGCACCCTGGACGGAGCTAGCATAGATACGCAGTATTTT. Translated, it gives CASTLDGASIDTQYF.

Worth noting for this clonotype: Being one base from a much bigger clone, this may be a read error. The chain links TRBV20-1 to TRBJ1-2, with 9 positions matching TRBD1. The CDR3 runs to 13 residues. The trim removed 6 bases at V and 6 bases at J, leaving 8 bases unmatched. Looked up from germline, CDR1 is DFQATT and CDR2 is SNEGSKA (reference sequence). This CDR3 reads CSAVRGQGDGYTF. CDR3 nucleotide sequence: TGCAGTGCGGTACGGGGACAGGGAGATGGCTACACCTTC.

On this clonotype: One junction end disagrees with the germline gene, perhaps due to a read error. The gene calls are TRBV12-3 or TRBV12-4 and TRBJ2-1, with D uncertain. The CDR3 contains 12 residues. CDR3 DNA sequence: TGTGCCAGCAGGAAGTACAATGAAGTGCACTACTTC. Translation: CASRKYNEVHYF.

Notes on this clonotype: The germline gene is not matched at one end of the junction; a read error may be the cause. This rearrangement joins TRBV29-1 to TRBJ2-2, with D possibly matching TRBD2 (6 bases). The CDR3 has 15 amino acids. Per the germline V gene, CDR1 is SQVTM and CDR2 is ANQGSEA. This chain's CDR3 is CSIEISGRKTGELFF. The CDR3 DNA reads as TGCAGCATTGAAATTAGCGGAAGAAAAACCGGGGAGCTGTTTTTT.

As regards this clonotype: One end of the junction varies from germline; a read error may be responsible. The genes are TRBV5-4 and TRBJ2-7; TRBD2 aligns across 11 bases. The CDR3 totals 13 residues. Per the germline V gene, CDR1 is SGHNT and CDR2 is YYREEE (reference sequence). CDR3 sequence (DNA): TGTGCCAACAGCCTAGCGGGGGGTGACGAGCAGTACTTC. Its protein is CANSLAGGDEQYF.

In this sample, this clonotype turned up many times. This chain uses TRBV24-1 with TRBJ2-7; the D gene is possibly TRBD2 (6 bases). Germline CDR1 is KGHDR and CDR2 is SFDVKD. Between the trimmed V and J ends, which lost 4 bases and 6 bases, there was a span of 12 bases. This CDR3 spans 13 amino acids. The CDR3 sequence: CATSDGTLSEQYF. The CDR3 DNA follows: TGTGCCACCAGTGACGGGACTCTATCCGAGCAGTACTTC.

This clonotype was seen a handful of times. The CDR3 bases are TGTGCCAGCAGCGGGCGGGGGCGAGGCTACGAGCAGTACTTC. Translated: CASSGRGRGYEQYF. V gene TRBV7-9 combines with J gene TRBJ2-7; a possible D gene is TRBD2 (7 bases). The germline V and J ends were trimmed by 5 bases and 3 bases, with 14 bases remaining between them. The CDR3 sequence is 14 residues long. CDR1 SEHNR and CDR2 FQNEAQ come from the germline V gene (reference sequence).

To note about this clonotype: This sequence may be a read error, since a much larger clone differs from it by one base. The V and J genes are TRBV4-1 and TRBJ2-1; the match to TRBD2 covers 15 bases. After removal of 1 base from V and 8 bases from J, the junction contained 6 bases not matched to a gene. Germline assignment: CDR1 MGHRA and CDR2 YSYEKL. The CDR3 consists of 17 residues. The CDR3 loop reads CASSQAGLAGGNDEQFF. DNA for the CDR3: TGCGCCAGCAGCCAAGCGGGACTAGCGGGAGGTAACGATGAGCAGTTCTTC.

This clonotype was detected a few times. The chain is built from TRBV5-4 and TRBJ2-1, with TRBD1 identical over 7 bases. CDR3 length: 17 residues. With V trimmed by 4 bases and J by 3 bases, 13 bases remained unmatched. From germline, CDR1 is SGHNT and CDR2 YYREEE (reference sequence). CDR3: CASSGDRVGALYNEQFF. The CDR3, as DNA: TGTGCCAGCAGCGGAGACAGGGTGGGAGCCCTCTACAATGAGCAGTTCTTC.

This clonotype occurred once. The germline gene is not matched at one end of the junction; a read error may be the cause. The V gene is TRBV6-5, the J gene TRBJ2-3, with 9 nucleotides matching TRBD2. The CDR3 contains 15 residues. Germline-derived CDR1 and CDR2 are MNHEY and SVGAGI. CDR3: CTSSPSGGSTDTQYF. The DNA of the CDR3 is TGTACCAGCAGTCCGAGCGGGGGGAGCACAGATACGCAGTATTTT.

As for this clonotype: It may be a read error: a sequence one base away is much more abundant. The rearrangement links TRBV7-8 to TRBJ1-1; a possible D gene is TRBD1 (5 bases). Germline loops: CDR1 SGHVS, CDR2 FQNEAQ. The CDR3 covers 14 residues. The CDR3 region has the DNA TGTACCAGCAGCCCGGGGGGTCCTGGGACTGAAGCTTTCTTT. Translation gives CTSSPGGPGTEAFF.

The chain joins TRBV20-1 to TRBJ2-4; D tentatively fits TRBD1 or TRBD2 (6 bases each). From germline, CDR1 is DFQATT and CDR2 SNEGSKA (reference sequence). The CDR3 totals 13 residues. Trimming took 7 bases from V and 7 from J, leaving 17 bases between them. The CDR3 coding sequence is TGCAGTGTCCCAGAGGGGGGAGGTAACATTCAGTACTTC. As protein: CSVPEGGGNIQYF.

With respect to this clonotype: Because the CDR3 is missing its conserved closing phenylalanine or tryptophan, this is likely a read error. Because the CDR3's place on the DNA is in doubt, the DNA is left out and the CDR3 is given as listed by TCRdb. Here the CDR3 reads CASSSSSYNSPHHL. This chain connects TRBV13 to TRBJ1-6. The germline V gene has CDR1 PRHDT and CDR2 FYEKMQ (reference sequence). Termini included, the CDR3 measures 14 amino acids.

Many counts were recorded for this clonotype. The gene calls are TRBV12-3 or TRBV12-4 and TRBJ1-2; D is uncertain. This CDR3 is 13 amino acids long. With 5 bases removed from V and 4 bases from J, the gap between germline ends came to 11 bases. Here the CDR3 DNA reads TGTGCCAGCAGTCCAGACATAGGCTATGGCTACACCTTC. Translation: CASSPDIGYGYTF.

On this clonotype itself: Just one base apart from a much larger clone, this may be a read error. The chain links TRBV12-3 or TRBV12-4 to TRBJ1-2, with D maybe TRBD1 (5 bases). Between the trimmed V and J ends, which lost 7 bases and 8 bases, there was a span of 20 bases. The CDR3 is 14 amino acids. The CDR3 protein is CASIDMGRLGGYTF. CDR3 sequence (DNA): TGTGCCAGCATAGACATGGGGCGGCTGGGGGGCTACACCTTC.

In the case of this clonotype: One junction end does not reproduce the germline sequence, and a read error may be involved. The chain links TRBV11-2 to TRBJ1-1; D unclear. The CDR3 is made up of 12 amino acids. Germline CDR1 and CDR2: SGHAT and FQNNGV. CDR3 amino acids: CANSFGLAEVFF. In DNA form, the CDR3 reads TGTGCCAACAGCTTTGGGCTTGCCGAAGTTTTCTTT.

This clonotype was detected only a few times. A clone one base away is much larger, so this may be a read error. The V call is TRBV5-6, the J call TRBJ1-6, with 9 bases matching TRBD1. Trimming at V came to 6 bases and at J to 9 bases, leaving 10 bases not matched to a gene. The CDR3 is 15 residues long. Germline CDR1 and CDR2: SGHDT and YYEEEE. The CDR3 loop is CASNLPGQGSSPLHF. CDR3 nucleotides: TGTGCCAGCAACCTCCCGGGACAGGGTTCTTCACCCCTCCACTTT.

On this clonotype: This may stem from a read error, because a much larger clone lies one nucleotide away. The genes are TRBV5-5 and TRBJ1-1, with D maybe TRBD1 (5 bases). CDR3 length: 14 residues. Looked up from germline, CDR1 is SGHKS and CDR2 is YYEKEE (reference sequence). The CDR3 sequence is CANSQGTVNTEAFF. The CDR3 DNA reads as TGTGCCAACAGCCAAGGGACGGTTAACACTGAAGCTTTCTTT.

In the case of this clonotype: The junction departs from germline at one end; a sequencing error may be responsible. The CDR3 DNA reads TGCAGTGCCGTCAACCCGGGAAGGCCACATGAGCAGCTCTTC. This codes for CSAVNPGRPHEQLF. The rearrangement links TRBV20-1 to TRBJ2-1; possibly TRBD2 for D (5 bases). The CDR3 is made up of 14 amino acids. Per the germline V gene, CDR1 is DFQATT and CDR2 is SNEGSKA (reference sequence).

The J gene is TRBJ2-1, the V gene TRBV20-1, with a tentative D call TRBD2 (5 bases). This CDR3 comprises 14 residues. Trimming stripped 3 bases from V and 3 bases from J, with 12 bases between. The germline CDR1 and CDR2 sequences are DFQATT and SNEGSKA (reference sequence). Here the CDR3 reads CSASAASGYNEQFF. The CDR3 nucleotides read TGCAGTGCTAGCGCGGCCAGCGGCTACAATGAGCAGTTCTTC.

Details on this clonotype: This CDR3 fails to terminate in the conserved phenylalanine or tryptophan, so it likely reflects a read error. The chain is built from TRBV20-1 and TRBJ2-1; perhaps D is TRBD1 or TRBD2 (5 bases each). Trimming stripped 3 bases from V and 4 bases from J, with 16 bases between. Germline CDR1 DFQATT, CDR2 SNEGSKA (reference sequence). The CDR3 has 15 amino acids. The CDR3 DNA follows: TGCAGTGCTAGTCTGTCCGGGGCCGAATACAATGAGCAGTTCTTA. Residues: CSASLSGAEYNEQFL.

Notes on this clonotype: A much larger clone is a single base away; this may be a read error. Because it lacks the conserved phenylalanine or tryptophan at the end, this CDR3 is likely a read error. The V and J genes are TRBV7-9 and TRBJ2-3; D gene unclear. V was cut by 5 bases and J by 7 bases, with 16 bases left in between. Germline-derived CDR1 and CDR2 are SEHNR and FQNEAQ (reference sequence). This CDR3 has 14 amino acids. Written as DNA, the CDR3 is TGTGCCAGCAGCCCTTCCAGGTCATCATATACGCAGTATTTA. Translated: CASSPSRSSYTQYL.

The table lists this clonotype with a few counts. This clone may be a read error of a much larger clone one base away. This likely comes from a read error, as the CDR3 has no conserved phenylalanine or tryptophan at its end. The genes are TRBV4-3 and TRBJ2-3; tentative D call: TRBD1 (6 bases). Germline V gives CDR1 LGHNA, CDR2 YSLEER. Trimming stripped 5 bases from V and 0 bases from J, with 12 bases between. This CDR3 has 15 amino acids. This CDR3 is CASSAGTSSTDTQYS. In nucleotides, the CDR3 is TGCGCCAGCAGCGCCGGGACAAGTAGCACAGATACGCAGTATTCT.